The sequence of this T cell receptor beta chain was determined in a study of a mutant IDH1 vaccine in newly diagnosed glioma (dated by TCRdb to the early 2020s). With regard to the full study: Eight vaccinations were administered to patients in weeks 1, 3, 5, 7, 11, 15, 19 and 23, corresponding to visits V03 through V10. Vaccination began 4-6 weeks after radiotherapy alone, or alongside temozolomide cycles in the chemotherapy-containing groups. Of the 30 or so patients who were treated, around 62% were male and around 38% were female, and the mean age was about 37 years. Before enrollment, most patients had been given radiochemotherapy with temozolomide as standard therapy, while the rest had received either radiotherapy alone or temozolomide alone. Peripheral blood was drawn at six visits: V03 (baseline), V05, V07, V10, V12 and V13. Longitudinal TCRB deep sequencing was done for fewer than 30 treated patients, wherever samples were available for exploratory analyses.

Concerning this clone itself: This clone's antigen is unknown. There are no base qualities to consult, and no much larger clone falls within one base.

The protocol used for the library was the immunoSEQ multiplex PCR assay. Rearranged TCR beta chain sequences were amplified using the hsTCRB Kit according to the manufacturer's protocol. TCRB libraries were sequenced on an Illumina MiSeq. Turning to the authors' computational methods: Demultiplexing, trimming and gene mapping were performed with the kit vendor's proprietary platform. As stored in TCRdb, this immuneACCESS dataset retains in-frame rearrangements with V and J assigned. A fraction of the clones does not appear; measured against another copy, unresolved V genes explain less than half of the discrepancy, and the remainder lacks a known reason. Clonal size and the V and J genes are those of that table, whereas D and trimming came from the DNA. A total of about 56,000 clones appear in this sample, around 87% of them only once. The ten top clones hold roughly 1.4% of the sample. Trimming leaves V shorter by 4 bases and J shorter by 4 bases, with the junction holding 3 bases beyond the gene matches. The CDR3 sequence holds 14 residues, the cysteine and phenylalanine included. Of the read, only the CDR3 DNA is kept; its 42 bases are in frame from base 1.

The intended sense of this specimen's time point label: week 23, last vaccination. Every vaccine dose consisted of 300 ug of a 20-mer mutant IDH1 peptide in Montanide, administered subcutaneously together with topical imiquimod. The donors had newly diagnosed IDH1-mutant astrocytomas of WHO grade 3 or 4 that showed loss of nuclear ATRX. The samples were drawn from NOA16, a multicentre, single-arm, open-label phase I trial in Germany that tested a mutant IDH1 peptide vaccine in humans for the first time. Genomic DNA for TCRB sequencing was extracted from EDTA blood using the DNeasy Blood and Tissue Kit. What the authors observed across the whole study: It was noted by the authors that analyses of patient blood samples could not be reproduced owing to sample limitations. Selection of PBMC samples for TCRB deep sequencing was based on availability. Pseudoprogression seemed to be unrelated to changes in the top peripheral T cell clonotypes found by TCRB sequencing. Vaccine-induced immune responses across multiple MHC alleles were detected in over 85% of patients.

The clonotype was recovered from a man aged 40-49 years with glioma. The rearrangement joined TRBV5-3 to TRBJ1-1, with 11 middle bases fitting TRBD1. TRBV5-3 is sorted into the ORF group, with uncertain function. Material: PBMCs, obtained from a glioma patient whose treatment included an IDH1 peptide vaccine. Read as DNA, the sequence is TGTGCCAGAAGCGGGACAGGGGGGATCACTGAAGCTTTCTTT. Translated, this is CARSGTGGITEAFF.